The clone carrying this T cell receptor (beta chain) was detected only a few times. Antigen specificity is unknown. Germline V lookup: CDR1 MNHEY, CDR2 SVGEGT. The V and J ends lost 5 bases and 6 bases respectively, with 13 bases between them. This CDR3 is 14 amino acids long. The sample's treatment: roughly 11-day PBMC culture with coronavirus spike peptide pools or control peptides (ViraFEST assay). CD4+ T cells of the unexposed donor were collected before the COVID-19 pandemic (2011-2018). This sample is drawn from a study of vaccination and CD4 T cells after COVID-19. Cultured CD4+ T cell DNA underwent sequencing with the Oncomine TCR Beta short-read assay. From the PCR reads, TCRdb called clonotypes with MiXCR, one entry per CDR3 protein. The table shows some 1,700 distinct CDR3 sequences, with over 10% occurring only once.

The receptor was derived from a human donor in good health. Sequenced material: CD4+ T cells from blood, cultured in vitro. The V and J genes are TRBV6-2 or TRBV6-3 and TRBJ1-4; no definite D call. In DNA, the CDR3 is TGTGCCAGCAGTCGACGCACCCTGGATGAAAAACTGTTTTTT. Translated: CASSRRTLDEKLFF.